The entry that follows covers one TCR beta chain sequence. Its antigen remains unidentified. This sample stems from a study of T cells in localized non-small cell lung cancer. Germline CDR1 and CDR2: MNHEY and SVGAGI. This CDR3 comprises 14 residues. Trimming pared 0 bases from V and 2 bases from J, leaving 8 bases between. Regarding the study as a whole: Blood T cell density predicted longer survival; adjacent-lung clonality, shorter.

Assay used: immunoSEQ multiplex PCR; TCRdb lists only in-frame clones, some missing. The profile covers 8,500 to 13,000 clones, with more than 75% appearing a single time and 7.5% to 10% taken by the ten largest. The gene calls are TRBV6-5 and TRBJ2-7; D is perhaps TRBD1 (5 bases). Material: peripheral blood, obtained before any cancer treatment. This TCR derives from a male donor at least 60 years old with stage III lung adenocarcinoma. The CDR3 region has the DNA TGTGCCAGCAGTTACTCTAGGGGCCCCTACGAGCAGTACTTC. Translation: CASSYSRGPYEQYF.